This TCR beta chain was documented in a study of blood T cell repertoires in COVID-19. In the authors' workflow: Counts of nucleated cells, estimated from reference gene primer amplification, were obtained. Sequencing was performed with immunoSEQ multiplex PCR; in TCRdb, only in-frame clones are kept and a portion is missing. The V and J calls and the clone size are those of that table, but D and trimming were determined from the DNA. The sample includes some 65,000 clones, 93% of them seen just once. There are 17 residues in the CDR3. Germline V gene data show CDR1 as SGHRS and CDR2 as YFSETQ. Trimming took 3 bases from V and 2 from J; bases not matched to a gene: 6.

The rearrangement uses TRBV5-1 and TRBJ2-5; 14 nucleotides match TRBD2. The TCR was taken from a man between 70 and 80 years old with active COVID-19. Input material: peripheral blood. The CDR3 is CASSSGLAGELQETQYF. The CDR3 bases are TGCGCCAGCAGCTCGGGACTAGCGGGGGAGCTTCAAGAGACCCAGTACTTC.